This T cell receptor (beta chain) was sequenced during a study of regulatory T cells in long-lasting Graves disease. V trimming: 4 bases; J trimming: 2 bases; junction bases outside the gene matches: 5. CDR1 and CDR2 (germline): GTSNPN, SVGIG (reference sequence). This CDR3 comprises 14 residues. HTBI primers from iRepertoire and Arm-PCR of CDR3 regions yielded the TCR beta libraries. TCRdb passed the multiplex PCR reads through MiXCR, listing each CDR3 protein once. This sample has approximately 690,000 distinct CDR3 sequences, with 30% found just once. Time point meaning: persistent/refractory GD, antithyroid drugs over 5 years with positive TRAb. With RNA extracted from PBMCs as input, the TCR library was made.

This chain joins TRBV30 and TRBJ1-5; 7 positions agree with TRBD1. Sample: peripheral blood mononuclear cells (PBMCs), taken when the disease was refractory, from a patient treated with antithyroid drugs. The sequence came from a female donor with Graves disease. The CDR3 here is CAWKYRGGNQPQHF. DNA for the CDR3: TGTGCCTGGAAATACAGGGGTGGCAATCAGCCCCAGCATTTT.